Listed below are T cell receptor beta chains from one sample, sequenced in a study of blood T cell repertoires in COVID-19. TCRdb keeps only in-frame clones here, not all; method: immunoSEQ multiplex PCR. The sample holds about 200,000 clones, 82% seen once. The sequencing input was PBMCs or T cells enriched from blood (not recorded which). Every receptor here comes from an older woman with acute COVID-19. Each CDR3 is given with its conserved first and last residue. Each record gives: CDR3 DNA, CDR3 protein, V gene, D gene, J gene, clone size. D genes are given only for firm matches. Clone size is shown for a subset of rows, as once, few, many or a class of expanded clone.

CDR3 DNA: TGTGCCAGCAGCTCTATCCCTTCGTTCTTTACAGCCAAAAACATTCAGTACTTC; CDR3 protein: CASSSIPSFFTAKNIQYF; V gene: TRBV7-2; D gene: -; J gene: TRBJ2-4; clone size: -
CDR3 DNA: TGCGCCAGCAGCTTCCTGGACAGGGGAAGAGGGTATGGCTACACCTTC; CDR3 protein: CASSFLDRGRGYGYTF; V gene: TRBV5-1; D gene: TRBD1; J gene: TRBJ1-2; clone size: -
CDR3 DNA: TGTGCCAGCAGTCCCGGGACACGGGAAAAACTGTTTTTT; CDR3 protein: CASSPGTREKLFF; V gene: TRBV12-3/TRBV12-4; D gene: -; J gene: TRBJ1-4; clone size: -
CDR3 DNA: TGTGCCAGCAGTGGGAGACTAGTGGGCCAAGAGACCCAGTACTTC; CDR3 protein: CASSGRLVGQETQYF; V gene: TRBV2; D gene: -; J gene: TRBJ2-5; clone size: -
CDR3 DNA: TGTGCCAGCACCAGGACAGGAGACACAAATGGCTACACCTTC; CDR3 protein: CASTRTGDTNGYTF; V gene: TRBV6-5; D gene: TRBD1; J gene: TRBJ1-2; clone size: -
CDR3 DNA: TGTGCCAGCAGCGCCGACAGGGATGCAACTAATGAAAAACTGTTTTTT; CDR3 protein: CASSADRDATNEKLFF; V gene: TRBV7-2; D gene: TRBD1; J gene: TRBJ1-4; clone size: -
CDR3 DNA: TGTGCCAGCAGCCCATCCCCAGATTACGAGCAGTACTTC; CDR3 protein: CASSPSPDYEQYF; V gene: TRBV7-9; D gene: -; J gene: TRBJ2-7; clone size: -
CDR3 DNA: TGTGCCAGCAGCTCGGGGGTAGTGTTCGGGGAGCTGTTTTTT; CDR3 protein: CASSSGVVFGELFF; V gene: TRBV11-2; D gene: -; J gene: TRBJ2-2; clone size: once
CDR3 DNA: TGCGCCAGCAGCCAAGATCAGGGGACTGAAGCTTTCTTT; CDR3 protein: CASSQDQGTEAFF; V gene: TRBV4-1; D gene: -; J gene: TRBJ1-1; clone size: few
CDR3 DNA: TGTGCCAGCAGGCCAGACAGGGGTGAAGCTTTCTTT; CDR3 protein: CASRPDRGEAFF; V gene: TRBV28; D gene: TRBD1; J gene: TRBJ1-1; clone size: -
CDR3 DNA: TGTGCCAGCAGCCCGGGGTCGGCGGGGGCTGAGACCCAGTACTTC; CDR3 protein: CASSPGSAGAETQYF; V gene: TRBV7-2; D gene: -; J gene: TRBJ2-5; clone size: -
CDR3 DNA: TGTGCCAGCAGCTTGGAGACAGGTAGCAATCAGCCCCAGCATTTT; CDR3 protein: CASSLETGSNQPQHF; V gene: TRBV5-8; D gene: -; J gene: TRBJ1-5; clone size: few